The entry below gives a single T cell receptor beta chain sequence along with its context. Its cognate antigen is unknown. Data came from immunoSEQ multiplex PCR; TCRdb stores just in-frame clones and leaves some out. This sample yields about 92,000 clones, of which roughly 88% are seen a single time; 4.1% belongs to the top ten. This record comes from a study of T cells in localized non-small cell lung cancer. Notes on the study in general: Uninvolved adjacent lung, not tumor, had the highest T cell clonality. A median approximately 60 of the top 100 tumor clones appeared in adjacent lung. Tumor samples were not multi-region, leaving intratumor heterogeneity unexcluded.

This CDR3 comprises 11 residues. The V end lost 6 bases, the J end lost 14 bases, and 14 bases lay between the germline ends. Germline CDR1 reads MNHNY; CDR2 reads SVGAGI (reference sequence). The receptor's source is a woman aged 35-75 years with stage II squamous cell lung carcinoma. The V gene is TRBV6-6, the J gene TRBJ2-1; D is possibly TRBD2 (6 bases). The sample consisted of PBMCs, taken before any cancer treatment. DNA of the CDR3: TGTGCCAGCAGATCCGGGACTTTCAAGTTCTTC. Protein: CASRSGTFKFF.